These 30 T cell receptor beta chains came from one sample sequenced in a study of blood T cell repertoires in COVID-19. TCRdb's table, derived via immunoSEQ multiplex PCR, lists solely in-frame clones and lacks some. The sample contains over 350,000 clones, 88% of which appear only once. Sequences were obtained from PBMCs or T cells enriched from blood (not recorded which). These receptor sequences come from a woman in her late teens or twenties who had recovered from COVID-19.

Only one count was recorded for this clone. CDR3 sequence (DNA): TGTGCCAGCAGCCCAACTTTCGGGGGGGATTACGAGCAGTACTTC. Translated, it gives CASSPTFGGDYEQYF. The V call is TRBV7-8, the J call TRBJ2-7; 8 bases map to TRBD2. In germline, CDR1 is SGHVS, CDR2 FQNEAQ. This CDR3 is 15 amino acids long. Trimming removed 5 bases from V and 4 bases from J; junction bases left unmatched: 10.

The chain has TRBV29-1 and TRBJ1-4, with a possible D match to TRBD1 (6 bases). V was cut by 7 bases and J by 3 bases, with 12 bases left in between. Germline V lookup: CDR1 SQVTM, CDR2 ANQGSEA. This CDR3 comprises 13 residues. CDR3 DNA sequence: TGCAGCGCCACAGGGTTGGCTAATGAAAAACTGTTTTTT. Translated, it gives CSATGLANEKLFF.

The rearrangement links TRBV28 to TRBJ1-1; no clear D gene. The V end lost 2 bases, the J end lost 0 bases, and 7 bases lay between the germline ends. CDR3 length equals 14 residues. Germline-derived CDR1 and CDR2 are MDHEN and SYDVKM. The CDR3 sequence is CASSLVAMNTEAFF. In DNA, the CDR3 is TGTGCCAGCAGTTTAGTAGCGATGAACACTGAAGCTTTCTTT.

At least ten counts were recorded for this clone. V gene TRBV19 combines with J gene TRBJ1-5, with D possibly TRBD1 on 5 matching bases. Trimming cost V 3 bases and J 12 bases, with 21 bases left between them. CDR3 length equals 15 residues. Germline V CDR1 and CDR2: LNHDA, SQIVND (reference sequence). The DNA of the CDR3 is TGTGCCAGTAGTATCACTCGGGGGGACCTGGGGGGCCAGCATTTT. As protein: CASSITRGDLGGQHF.

The V gene is TRBV30, the J gene TRBJ2-7, with TRBD1 as a possible D gene (6 bases). Germline CDR1 GTSNPN, CDR2 SVGIG (reference sequence). V shed 3 bases and J shed 2 bases, with 8 bases lying between them. CDR3 size: 12 residues. CDR3 in amino acids: CAWSWGPYEQYF. CDR3 DNA sequence: TGTGCCTGGAGCTGGGGGCCCTACGAGCAGTACTTC.

The rearrangement joins TRBV27 to TRBJ1-1; tentatively, D is TRBD1 (5 bases). The CDR3 length is 14 residues. V lost 5 bases to trimming and J lost 0 bases, with 10 bases between them. CDR1 MNHEY and CDR2 SMNVEV come from the germline V gene (reference sequence). This chain's CDR3 is CASSTGHLNTEAFF. CDR3 DNA sequence: TGTGCCAGCAGTACAGGACACTTGAACACTGAAGCTTTCTTT.

This sequence joins TRBV12-5 and TRBJ2-4; 11 bases fit TRBD2. The CDR3 is made up of 17 amino acids. Germline CDR1 LGHNT, CDR2 FRNRAP. The J segment lost 0 bases and the V segment lost 5 bases, leaving 6 bases of the junction unmatched. CDR3 protein: CASGPEGLAEAKNIQYF. DNA for the CDR3: TGTGCTAGTGGTCCAGAGGGACTAGCGGAAGCCAAAAACATTCAGTACTTC.

The V gene is TRBV15, the J gene TRBJ2-6, with D possibly matching TRBD2 (6 bases). The length of the CDR3 is 20 residues. Germline V gene lookup returns CDR1 LNHNV and CDR2 YYDKDF (reference sequence). V lost 3 bases to trimming and J lost 2 bases, with 23 bases between them. The CDR3 here is CATSRRSALGRTPGANVLTF. In DNA form, the CDR3 reads TGTGCCACCAGCAGGCGCTCCGCCCTGGGGAGGACTCCTGGGGCCAACGTCCTGACTTTC.

This chain joins TRBV5-4 and TRBJ1-2, with D hard to call. The CDR3 consists of 15 residues. CDR1 is SGHNT and CDR2 is YYREEE in the germline V gene (reference sequence). Trimming removed 2 bases from V and 0 bases from J, with 11 bases in between. DNA for the CDR3: TGTGCCAGCAGCTTTTCAAGTGGGCCTAACTATGGCTACACCTTC. Translated: CASSFSSGPNYGYTF. The complete variable domain, with remaining parts taken from reference TRBV5-4 and TRBJ1-2, reads ETGVTQSPTHLIKTRGQQVTLRCSSQSGHNTVSWYQQALGQGPQFIFQYYREEENGRGNFPPRFSGLQFPNYSSELNVNALELDDSALYLCASSFSSGPNYGYTFGSGTRLTVV.

The chain uses TRBV2 and TRBJ2-7; 7 bases are a match to TRBD2. This CDR3 has 14 amino acids. J lost 7 bases, V lost 5 bases, and 11 bases had no gene match. The germline V gene has CDR1 SNHLY and CDR2 FYNNEI. Here the CDR3 reads CASSPEGLGGEQYF. CDR3 coding DNA: TGTGCCAGCAGTCCCGAAGGACTAGGAGGAGAGCAGTACTTC.

DNA of the CDR3: TGTGCCAGCAGTGAACTCCAGGGGTCCGGAAACACCATATATTTT. It translates to CASSELQGSGNTIYF. The V and J genes are TRBV6-1 and TRBJ1-3; TRBD1 might be the D (6 bases). This CDR3 spans 15 amino acids. Between the trimmed V and J ends, which lost 2 bases and 4 bases, there was a span of 12 bases. The germline CDR1 and CDR2 sequences are MNHNS and SASEGT.

The chain links TRBV19 to TRBJ1-1, with D perhaps TRBD1 (6 bases). Germline loops: CDR1 LNHDA, CDR2 SQIVND (reference sequence). The CDR3 is 14 amino acids. The germline V and J ends were trimmed by 8 bases and 6 bases, with 19 bases remaining between them. The CDR3, as DNA: TGTGCCAGTTCCCCAGAGACAGGTAGGGCTGAAGCTTTCTTT. Translated: CASSPETGRAEAFF.

This rearrangement joins TRBV9 to TRBJ1-6; perhaps TRBD1 as D (6 bases). The CDR3 sequence is 14 residues long. Germline loops: CDR1 SGDLS, CDR2 YYNGEE. Trimming removed 4 bases at V and 6 bases at J, with 11 bases between. As DNA, the CDR3 is TGTGCCAGCAGCACAGGGTTTAGTAATTCACCCCTCCACTTT. Its translation: CASSTGFSNSPLHF. The full variable domain, with the rest looked up from reference TRBV9 and TRBJ1-6, is DSGVTQTPKHLITATGQRVTLRCSPRSGDLSVYWYQQSLDQGLQFLIQYYNGEERAKGNILERFSAQQFPDLHSELNLSSLELGDSALYFCASSTGFSNSPLHFGNGTRLTVT.

This chain connects TRBV6-1 to TRBJ1-6, with TRBD1 as a possible D gene (5 bases). This CDR3 is 12 amino acids long. Germline V gives CDR1 MNHNS, CDR2 SASEGT. The V gene lost 1 base and the J gene lost 11 bases, with 6 bases spanning the gap. The CDR3 nucleotides read TGTGCCAGCAGTGAAGGGGGCCCACCCCTCCACTTT. The encoded protein is CASSEGGPPLHF.

The chain joins TRBV6-5 to TRBJ2-3, with TRBD2 matching over 7 bases. Trimming cost V 8 bases and J 2 bases; bases outside gene matches: 10. The CDR3 covers 15 residues. Germline CDR1 and CDR2: MNHEY and SVGAGI. CDR3: CASSSRAGHTDTQYF. The DNA for the CDR3 is TGTGCCAGCTCTAGTCGAGCGGGGCACACAGATACGCAGTATTTT.

The chain is built from TRBV19 and TRBJ2-7; tentatively, D is TRBD1 (6 bases). The CDR3 loop spans 14 amino acids. Germline CDR1 reads LNHDA; CDR2 reads SQIVND (reference sequence). V lost 6 bases to trimming and J lost 8 bases, with 20 bases between them. In nucleotides, the CDR3 is TGTGCCAGTAGGCGAGATCCAGGGGCGAGGCAGCAGTACTTC. This codes for CASRRDPGARQQYF.

This clone was seen a few times. V is TRBV4-2 and J is TRBJ1-2, with D possibly matching TRBD1 (6 bases). V lost 4 bases and J 4 bases, leaving 10 bases between the germline ends. Germline loops: CDR1 LGHNA, CDR2 YNFKEQ. This CDR3 has 13 residues. The CDR3 loop reads CASSRGGIYGYTF. In DNA, the CDR3 is TGTGCCAGCAGCCGAGGGGGTATCTATGGCTACACCTTC.

J is TRBJ1-3 and V is TRBV25-1; 10 nucleotides line up with TRBD1. The germline gives CDR1 MGHDK, CDR2 SYGVNS. V shed 2 bases and J 4 bases; nucleotides not matched to a gene: 8. The CDR3 runs to 17 residues. As DNA, the CDR3 is TGTGCCAGCAGTGAAGACAGGGGGCGGCTGCAAGGAAACACCATATATTTT. It is translated as CASSEDRGRLQGNTIYF.

The rearrangement links TRBV7-9 to TRBJ1-5; TRBD1 matches at 8 bases. Germline V gene sequence: CDR1 SEHNR, CDR2 FQNEAQ (reference sequence). This CDR3 has 17 residues. Trimming cost V 1 base and J 3 bases; bases outside gene matches: 8. The CDR3 region is CASSLDPQGVHNQPQHF. CDR3 nucleotides: TGTGCCAGCAGCTTAGACCCACAGGGGGTCCACAATCAGCCCCAGCATTTT.

The chain joins TRBV10-3 to TRBJ1-6; 8 bases are shared with TRBD1. CDR3 length: 16 residues. Germline lookup yields CDR1 ENHRY and CDR2 SYGVKD. V lost 4 bases, J lost 5 bases, and 7 bases stayed unmatched. CDR3 in amino acids: CAISGSLQGDNSPLHF. For the CDR3, the DNA is TGTGCCATCAGTGGCTCCCTACAGGGGGATAATTCACCCCTCCACTTT.

This sequence joins TRBV6-5 and TRBJ1-1, with 9 nucleotides matching TRBD1. Looked up from germline, CDR1 is MNHEY and CDR2 is SVGAGI. This CDR3 has 14 amino acids. The ends lost 6 bases at V and 11 bases at J; junction bases unmatched: 13. CDR3 DNA sequence: TGTGCCAGCAGGGTGGGACAGGGCCTGGAGTGGGCTTTCTTT. It specifies CASRVGQGLEWAFF.

This chain joins TRBV14 and TRBJ1-1; D is uncertain. CDR1 and CDR2 (germline): SGHDN, FVKESK. Trimming pared 0 bases from V and 7 bases from J, leaving 12 bases between. This CDR3 spans 14 amino acids. Here the CDR3 DNA reads TGTGCCAGCAGCCAAGAACATAGACGGGGTGAAGCTTTCTTT. Translating it yields CASSQEHRRGEAFF.

The chain joins TRBV27 to TRBJ1-6, with TRBD1 matching 8 bases. With V trimmed by 4 bases and J by 3 bases, 8 bases remained unmatched. CDR1 and CDR2 from the germline V gene are MNHEY and SMNVEV (reference sequence). This CDR3 spans 17 amino acids. CDR3 loop: CASSSWTGIDYNSPLHF. DNA of the CDR3: TGTGCCAGCAGTTCCTGGACAGGGATCGACTATAATTCACCCCTCCACTTT.

The V and J genes are TRBV20-1 and TRBJ1-6; D remains ambiguous. Trimming cost V 3 bases and J 7 bases, with 10 bases left between them. The CDR3 consists of 13 residues. Germline-derived CDR1 and CDR2 are DFQATT and SNEGSKA (reference sequence). The DNA for the CDR3 is TGCAGTGCTAGTTTGGTTCGGAATTCACCCCTCCACTTT. Translating gives CSASLVRNSPLHF.

The J gene is TRBJ1-2, the V gene TRBV6-1, with 8 bases identical to TRBD1. The CDR3 sequence is 15 residues long. Germline CDR1 reads MNHNS; CDR2 reads SASEGT. Unmatched junction bases numbered 7, after V lost 0 bases and J lost 7 bases. The CDR3 coding sequence is TGTGCCAGCAGTGAAGCCGGTCAGGGGGCCGGTGGCTACACCTTC. Residues: CASSEAGQGAGGYTF.

This sequence joins TRBV20-1 and TRBJ1-3; 8 bases agree with TRBD1. The CDR3 is 18 amino acids. Trimming took 3 bases from V and 0 from J; bases not matched to a gene: 13. CDR1 DFQATT and CDR2 SNEGSKA come from the germline V gene (reference sequence). The CDR3 coding sequence is TGCAGTGCTAGTCCCCCGGGGACAGGTATTTTCTCTGGAAACACCATATATTTT. Encoded protein: CSASPPGTGIFSGNTIYF.

The CDR3 coding sequence is TGTGCCACCAGTGGGCAGGGTGAAGGAGAGACCCAGTACTTC. It codes for CATSGQGEGETQYF. The V and J genes are TRBV24-1 and TRBJ2-5, with a weak D call TRBD1 (5 bases). Germline-derived CDR1 and CDR2 are KGHDR and SFDVKD. The CDR3 spans 14 residues. V was cut by 5 bases and J by 4 bases, with 13 bases left in between.

This chain connects TRBV10-2 to TRBJ1-2; D possibly corresponds to TRBD1 (6 bases). The germline gives CDR1 WSHSY, CDR2 SAAADI. CDR3 size: 11 residues. V dropped 3 bases and J dropped 7 bases, with 6 bases sitting between them. CDR3 DNA: TGCGCCAGCAGTGAAGGGGGTGGCTACACCTTC. This sequence encodes CASSEGGGYTF.

Remarks on this clone: Relative to the germline gene, one junction end is altered; a read error may explain this. The rearrangement uses TRBV10-3 and TRBJ1-2; D not certain. The CDR3 totals 11 residues. From germline, CDR1 is ENHRY and CDR2 SYGVKD. The CDR3 loop reads CAISESEIGFF. DNA for the CDR3: TGTGCCATCAGTGAGTCGGAGATCGGGTTCTTC.

The genes are TRBV5-4 and TRBJ2-1; D uncertain. From germline, CDR1 is SGHNT and CDR2 YYREEE (reference sequence). V was cut by 0 bases and J by 7 bases, with 5 bases left in between. CDR3 length equals 12 residues. As DNA, the CDR3 is TGTGCCAGCAGCTTGGCCGGGAATGAGCAGTTCTTC. As protein: CASSLAGNEQFF.